These 19 T cell receptor beta chains came from one sample sequenced in a study of response to subunit inactivated influenza vaccine. MiXCR, applied by TCRdb to the RT-PCR reads, yields one record per CDR3 protein. The sample carries about 540,000 distinct CDR3 sequences, around 21% recorded once. These data were also reused for a study on T cells expressing NK-cell markers. That source notes: cDNA encoding TCR beta was synthesized via 5'RACE template switching incorporating UMIs.

Sequencing was performed on CD4+ T cells sorted from PBMCs, taken 11 to 12 days after vaccination. These receptors were taken from a man between 50 and 59 years old who received an inactivated influenza vaccine.

V usage is TRBV20-1 and J usage is TRBJ2-3; 10 bases map to TRBD2. Looked up from germline, CDR1 is DFQATT and CDR2 is SNEGSKA (reference sequence). This CDR3 has 15 amino acids. Losses at the gene ends were 5 bases for V and 4 bases for J; bases not matched to a gene: 9. The CDR3 loop is CSASPASGSADTQYF. The CDR3 DNA reads as TGCAGTGCTTCTCCGGCTAGCGGGAGTGCAGATACGCAGTATTTT.

The chain joins TRBV7-2 to TRBJ2-3, with D possibly matching TRBD1 (5 bases). CDR1 is SGHTA, CDR2 FQGNSA, per germline. The CDR3 covers 15 residues. Trimming cost V 0 bases and J 0 bases, with 7 bases left between them. This chain's CDR3 is CASSLAGHSTDTQYF. The DNA of the CDR3 is TGTGCCAGCAGCTTAGCAGGACACAGCACAGATACGCAGTATTTT.

The chain combines TRBV11-3 with TRBJ2-1, with 7 bases matching TRBD1. The CDR3 has 17 residues. V shed 5 bases and J 4 bases; nucleotides not matched to a gene: 14. Germline V gives CDR1 SGHNT, CDR2 YENEEA. CDR3 nucleotides: TGTGCCAGCAGCCCACGACAGGGTCCAAGAGGTTACAATGAGCAGTTCTTC. It translates to CASSPRQGPRGYNEQFF.

The gene calls are TRBV7-1 and TRBJ2-3; D may be TRBD2 (6 bases). TRBV7-1 is an open reading frame whose function is uncertain. This CDR3 region has 21 residues. V lost 2 bases, J lost 0 bases, and 27 bases lay in between. DNA for the CDR3: TGTGCCAGCAGCTCATCTGGATACTCGGGACTCATCACGCCTAGCACAGATACGCAGTATTTT. This encodes CASSSSGYSGLITPSTDTQYF.

This clonotype was seen a few times. V gene TRBV5-1 combines with J gene TRBJ2-2, with TRBD2 matching over 11 bases. The junction had 8 bases not matched to a gene; V was cut back by 3 bases and J by 7 bases. Per the germline V gene, CDR1 is SGHRS and CDR2 is YFSETQ. The CDR3 spans 16 residues. The CDR3 here is CASSSSTLAGGGELFF. The CDR3 DNA reads TGCGCCAGCAGCTCCTCTACTCTAGCGGGGGGCGGGGAGCTGTTTTTT.

Only a few counts were recorded for this clonotype. The gene calls are TRBV3-1 and TRBJ1-5; a weak D match, TRBD1 (6 bases). Germline V lookup: CDR1 LGHDT, CDR2 YNNKEL (reference sequence). The V and J ends lost 4 bases and 5 bases respectively, with 12 bases between them. This CDR3 has 14 amino acids. The CDR3 nucleotides read TGTGCCAGCAGCCGATACAGGGATGATCAGCCCCAGCATTTT. Translation gives CASSRYRDDQPQHF.

The chain joins TRBV9 to TRBJ1-2; D is possibly TRBD1 (5 bases). The CDR3 sequence is 15 residues long. Germline-derived CDR1 and CDR2 are SGDLS and YYNGEE. V lost 3 bases and J 4 bases, leaving 16 bases between the germline ends. CDR3 DNA sequence: TGTGCCAGCAGCGGCGCCGGGACCGTAAGCTATGGCTACACCTTC. The encoded protein is CASSGAGTVSYGYTF.

This clonotype was counted a few times. This chain joins TRBV7-2 and TRBJ2-2, with a tentative D call TRBD2 (6 bases). The V gene's germline CDR1 is SGHTA and CDR2 FQGNSA. Trimming removed 3 bases from V and 4 bases from J, with 12 bases in between. The length of the CDR3 is 15 residues. DNA of the CDR3: TGTGCCAGCAGCTTTTTACTAGCTTCCACCGGGGAGCTGTTTTTT. As protein: CASSFLLASTGELFF.

J is TRBJ1-6 and V is TRBV28; D is unclear. V was shortened by 10 bases and J by 4 bases, with 11 bases between the two germline ends. The germline gives CDR1 MDHEN, CDR2 SYDVKM. This CDR3 has 13 residues. CDR3 sequence: CATDGLYNSPLHF. The CDR3 DNA is TGTGCCACCGACGGGCTTTATAATTCACCCCTCCACTTT.

This clonotype was counted a few times. V is TRBV27 and J is TRBJ2-1; the match to TRBD2 covers 9 bases. J gave up 8 bases and V 3 bases, and 5 bases lay outside the gene matches. This CDR3 region has 14 residues. Germline V lookup: CDR1 MNHEY, CDR2 SMNVEV (reference sequence). CDR3 loop: CASSLVAGVYEQFF. CDR3 DNA: TGTGCCAGCAGTTTGGTAGCGGGAGTTTATGAGCAGTTCTTC.

The genes are TRBV20-1 and TRBJ2-5, with 9 bases identical to TRBD1. V trimming: 3 bases; J trimming: 5 bases; junction bases outside the gene matches: 7. This CDR3 spans 14 amino acids. Looked up from germline, CDR1 is DFQATT and CDR2 is SNEGSKA (reference sequence). The CDR3 sequence is CSARSTGGSETQYF. The CDR3 DNA reads TGCAGTGCTAGGTCAACAGGGGGCTCTGAGACCCAGTACTTC.

This clonotype was seen a handful of times. V is TRBV7-8 and J is TRBJ1-4, with a weak D call TRBD1 (5 bases). The CDR3 totals 13 residues. Between the trimmed V and J ends, which lost 10 bases and 6 bases, there was a span of 15 bases. CDR1 is SGHVS and CDR2 is FQNEAQ in the germline V gene. CDR3 coding DNA: TGTGCCATCGCGGGGCGGTGGGATGAAAAACTGTTTTTT. Its protein is CAIAGRWDEKLFF.

The chain has TRBV3-1 and TRBJ2-5; 7 bases agree with TRBD2. J lost 6 bases, V lost 0 bases, and 7 bases had no gene match. This CDR3 has 15 amino acids. Per germline, CDR1 LGHDT and CDR2 YNNKEL (reference sequence). The CDR3 DNA is TGTGCCAGCAGCCAAGATCACCAAGCGGGGAAGACCCAGTACTTC. It is translated as CASSQDHQAGKTQYF.

This rearrangement joins TRBV2 to TRBJ1-2; no firm D call. Germline CDR1 reads SNHLY; CDR2 reads FYNNEI. The length of the CDR3 is 14 residues. V was clipped by 4 bases and J by 0 bases, with 9 bases between them. Written as DNA, the CDR3 is TGTGCCAGCAGTGCGGAGTTAGCTAACTATGGCTACACCTTC. Translated: CASSAELANYGYTF.

This clonotype was seen only a few times. V gene TRBV20-1 combines with J gene TRBJ2-1, with no clear D. This CDR3 region has 14 residues. Trimming stripped 3 bases from V and 2 bases from J, with 11 bases between. Per the germline V gene, CDR1 is DFQATT and CDR2 is SNEGSKA (reference sequence). The CDR3 region is CSASPDFTYNEQFF. The DNA of the CDR3 is TGCAGTGCTAGTCCCGACTTCACCTACAATGAGCAGTTCTTC.

This clonotype was seen a handful of times. The rearrangement joins TRBV6-2 or TRBV6-3 to TRBJ2-7; 10 bases line up with TRBD1. This CDR3 comprises 16 residues. The junction had 14 bases not matched to a gene; V was cut back by 8 bases and J by 4 bases. Germline CDR1 reads MNHEY; CDR2 reads SVGEGT. The DNA for the CDR3 is TGTGCCAGCTCTACCCTATCCCGGGACAGGGGATACGAGCAGTACTTC. Amino acids: CASSTLSRDRGYEQYF.

This clonotype was counted a few times. The V gene is TRBV30, the J gene TRBJ1-4; D ambiguous. Trimming pared 3 bases from V and 8 bases from J, leaving 13 bases between. CDR3 length: 13 amino acids. CDR1 and CDR2 (germline): GTSNPN, SVGIG (reference sequence). The CDR3 loop is CAWRSQSGEKLFF. The CDR3 DNA is TGTGCCTGGAGATCACAGTCTGGGGAAAAACTGTTTTTT.

This clonotype was found a few times. The chain carries TRBV12-3 or TRBV12-4 and TRBJ2-1, with 7 bases lining up with TRBD2. The CDR3 is 14 residues long. After removal of 1 base from V and 9 bases from J, the junction contained 6 bases not matched to a gene. The DNA for the CDR3 is TGTGCCAGCAGTTTAGTGGCGGGAGTGGCTGAGCAGTTCTTC. It encodes CASSLVAGVAEQFF.

J is TRBJ1-1 and V is TRBV7-9, with D maybe TRBD1 (6 bases). V lost 5 bases and J lost 5, with 15 bases in between. This CDR3 has 14 residues. CDR1 and CDR2 from the germline V gene are SEHNR and FQNEAQ (reference sequence). CDR3: CASSRIQGGTEAFF. CDR3 bases: TGTGCCAGCAGCCGAATACAGGGAGGTACTGAAGCTTTCTTT.